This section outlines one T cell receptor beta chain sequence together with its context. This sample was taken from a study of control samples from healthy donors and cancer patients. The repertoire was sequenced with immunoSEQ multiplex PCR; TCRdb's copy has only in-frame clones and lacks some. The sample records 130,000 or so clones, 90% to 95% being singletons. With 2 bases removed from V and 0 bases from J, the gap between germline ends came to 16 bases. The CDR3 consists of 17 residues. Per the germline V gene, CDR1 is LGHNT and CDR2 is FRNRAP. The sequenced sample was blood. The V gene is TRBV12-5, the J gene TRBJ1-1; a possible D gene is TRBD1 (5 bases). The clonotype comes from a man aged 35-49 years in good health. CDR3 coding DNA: TGTGCTAGTGGTTTGCGCGGGGGTGGGAGGGTGAACACTGAAGCTTTCTTT. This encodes CASGLRGGGRVNTEAFF.